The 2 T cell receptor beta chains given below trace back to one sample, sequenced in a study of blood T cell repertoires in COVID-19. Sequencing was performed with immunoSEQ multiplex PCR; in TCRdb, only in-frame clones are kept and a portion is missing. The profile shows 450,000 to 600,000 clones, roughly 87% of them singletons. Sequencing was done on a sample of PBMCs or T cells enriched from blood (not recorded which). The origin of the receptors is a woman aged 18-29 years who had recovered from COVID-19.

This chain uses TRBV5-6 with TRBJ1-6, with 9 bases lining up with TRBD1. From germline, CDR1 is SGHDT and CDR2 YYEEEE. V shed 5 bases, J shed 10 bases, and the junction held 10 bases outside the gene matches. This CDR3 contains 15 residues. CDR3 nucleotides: TGTGCCAGCAGGTCATGGGGACAGGGCTACTCACCCCTCCACTTT. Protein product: CASRSWGQGYSPLHF.

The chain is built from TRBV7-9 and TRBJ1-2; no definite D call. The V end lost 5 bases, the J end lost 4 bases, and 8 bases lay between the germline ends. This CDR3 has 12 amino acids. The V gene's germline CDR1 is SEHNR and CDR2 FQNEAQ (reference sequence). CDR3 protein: CASSPEVYGYTF. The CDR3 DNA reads TGTGCCAGCAGCCCCGAGGTCTATGGCTACACCTTC.